This T cell receptor beta chain was documented in a study of vaccination and CD4 T cells after COVID-19. Across the whole study: Samples taken post-COVID came a median around 3.5 months after diagnosis, ranging from 35 to 161. From HCoV-229E, HCoV-OC43, HCoV-NL63 and SARS-CoV-2, overlapping spike peptides were used to stimulate the cells.

CD4+ T cells that had been cultured provided DNA sequenced with the Oncomine TCR Beta short-read assay. It was from cultured CD4+ T cells that genomic DNA was extracted. TCRdb analysed the PCR reads with MiXCR anew, one entry per CDR3 protein. The table includes about 15,000 distinct CDR3 sequences, about 67% detected once. A word on this clonotype: Its antigen is currently unknown.

This sample's treatment: approximately 11-day PBMC culture with coronavirus spike peptide pools or control peptides (ViraFEST assay). V shed 5 bases and J 0 bases; nucleotides not matched to a gene: 12. This CDR3 has 19 amino acids. From germline, CDR1 is MDHEN and CDR2 SYDVKM. This receptor was taken from a human donor who had recovered from COVID-19. Sequencing was done on a sample of CD4+ T cells from blood, cultured in vitro. The gene calls are TRBV28 and TRBJ2-7, with 14 bases that match TRBD2. The CDR3: CASSTKTSGRAQSSYEQYF. CDR3 coding DNA: TGTGCCAGCAGTACTAAGACTAGCGGGAGGGCCCAGAGCTCCTACGAGCAGTACTTC.